This T cell receptor (beta chain) was sequenced during a study of breast tumors, draining lymph nodes, adjacent tissues. General study points: Most tumor T cells seemingly derive from lymph node, then expand in tumor. Luminal-like breast cancer showed significantly higher tumor–nontumor repertoire similarity than basal-like. Tumor repertoires ranked between lymph nodes and nontumor tissue in diversity, with V and J gene preferences.

TCRdb reprocessed the multiplex PCR reads with MiXCR, giving one entry per CDR3 protein. The table includes 150,000 to 200,000 distinct CDR3 sequences, 30% to 35% detected once. Axillary draining lymph nodes of breast cancer patients supplied the node samples. The germline CDR1 and CDR2 sequences are SNHLY and FYNNEI. V was cut by 10 bases and J by 7 bases, with 17 bases left in between. This CDR3 is 13 amino acids long. This clonotype appeared a single time. The antigen is unknown. The chain links TRBV2 to TRBJ1-5; perhaps TRBD1 as D (5 bases). The sequence was collected from a female donor with breast cancer. Some clones in this sample may be carry-over from other donors' samples. Material for sequencing was axillary lymph node tissue. CDR3 amino acids: CANPPRGRQPQHF. CDR3 DNA: TGTGCCAACCCCCCCCGGGGCAGACAGCCCCAGCATTTT.